What follows are 17 T cell receptor beta chains derived from one specimen sequenced in a study of cytomegalovirus exposure and HLA in healthy donors. Sequencing used immunoSEQ multiplex PCR; TCRdb keeps in-frame clones, though not all of them. The sample includes about 120,000 clones, more than 70% of them seen just once. The sequenced sample consisted of PBMCs. The origin of the receptors is a woman in her thirties in good health and CMV-seronegative.

This chain uses TRBV13 with TRBJ2-3; 11 bases map to TRBD2. The CDR3 loop spans 15 amino acids. V shed 6 bases and J 2 bases; nucleotides not matched to a gene: 4. Germline V lookup: CDR1 PRHDT, CDR2 FYEKMQ (reference sequence). In DNA form, the CDR3 reads TGTGCCAGCAGTTATAGCGGGGGGGCCACAGATACGCAGTATTTT. Translated, it gives CASSYSGGATDTQYF.

The J gene is TRBJ2-5, the V gene TRBV7-6, with 8 bases that match TRBD1. The trim removed 3 bases at V and 2 bases at J, leaving 8 bases unmatched. The CDR3 length is 16 residues. CDR1 and CDR2 from the germline V gene are SGHVS and FNYEAQ. In nucleotides, the CDR3 is TGTGCCAGCAGCTTTGGGAACCGGGACAGGCAAGAGACCCAGTACTTC. This encodes CASSFGNRDRQETQYF.

Here the CDR3 DNA reads TGTGCCAGCAGTTTAGGACAGGGGGAGTTAACCCTCCACTTT. This gives the protein CASSLGQGELTLHF. The rearrangement links TRBV27 to TRBJ1-6; 10 positions match TRBD1. With V trimmed by 2 bases and J by 14 bases, 6 bases remained unmatched. CDR1 is MNHEY, CDR2 SMNVEV, per germline (reference sequence). The CDR3 is 14 amino acids.

As regards this clone: The junction shows a germline mismatch at one end, possibly a read error. The chain is built from TRBV7-7 and TRBJ2-7; perhaps TRBD2 as D (6 bases). The length of the CDR3 is 13 residues. Germline assignment: CDR1 SSHAT and CDR2 FNYEAQ (reference sequence). CDR3 sequence: CASSLAAGYEQYF. CDR3 nucleotides: TGTGCTAGCAGCTTAGCGGCAGGGTACGAGCAGTACTTC.

V gene TRBV6-1 combines with J gene TRBJ1-2, with TRBD1 as a possible D gene (6 bases). Germline V CDR1 and CDR2: MNHNS, SASEGT. V dropped 6 bases and J dropped 2 bases, with 10 bases sitting between them. This CDR3 is built from 13 residues. CDR3 coding DNA: TGTGCCAGCAGGGAGGGGGGGAACTATGGCTACACCTTC. Translated: CASREGGNYGYTF.

This chain uses TRBV19 with TRBJ1-2; maybe TRBD1 (5 bases). CDR3 length: 16 amino acids. In germline, CDR1 is LNHDA, CDR2 SQIVND (reference sequence). The V end lost 10 bases, the J end lost 1 base, and 22 bases lay between the germline ends. This CDR3 reads CAIGDLRRGDNYGYTF. CDR3 in DNA: TGTGCCATTGGGGACTTACGACGAGGAGATAACTATGGCTACACCTTC. Looking up the rest from reference TRBV19 and TRBJ1-2 gives the full variable domain: DGGITQSPKYLFRKEGQNVTLSCEQNLNHDAMYWYRQDPGQGLRLIYYSQIVNDFQKGDIAEGYSVSREKKESFPLTVTSAQKNPTAFYLCAIGDLRRGDNYGYTFGSGTRLTVV.

The J gene is TRBJ2-3, the V gene TRBV5-6; D perhaps matches TRBD2 (6 bases). V was cut by 6 bases and J by 7 bases, with 21 bases left in between. This CDR3 contains 15 residues. Germline CDR1 is SGHDT and CDR2 is YYEEEE. CDR3 in amino acids: CASTLGRAGGHTQYF. For the CDR3, the DNA is TGTGCCAGCACCCTGGGCAGAGCCGGGGGTCATACGCAGTATTTT.

This clone was observed once. The V gene is TRBV11-2, the J gene TRBJ1-1; 11 bases fit TRBD1. The CDR3 consists of 16 residues. The V gene end was trimmed by 5 bases and the J gene end by 5 bases; junction bases not matched to a gene: 10. Germline values: CDR1 SGHAT, CDR2 FQNNGV. In DNA, the CDR3 is TGTGCCAGCAGCAAGCCCGGGACAGGGGGTAGGACTGAAGCTTTCTTT. This encodes CASSKPGTGGRTEAFF.

The V gene is TRBV19, the J gene TRBJ1-2, with 11 bases lining up with TRBD1. The V and J ends lost 5 bases and 2 bases, in that order; junction bases with no gene match: 4. The CDR3 is 15 residues long. The V gene's germline CDR1 is LNHDA and CDR2 SQIVND (reference sequence). CDR3: CASSSGQGANYGYTF. The CDR3 DNA is TGTGCCAGTAGTTCTGGACAGGGGGCGAACTATGGCTACACCTTC.

This clone was detected only a few times. This chain connects TRBV6-5 to TRBJ1-6, with a possible D match to TRBD1 (5 bases). Germline CDR1 reads MNHEY; CDR2 reads SVGAGI. Between the trimmed V and J ends, which lost 5 bases and 15 bases, there was a span of 17 bases. This CDR3 is built from 13 residues. This CDR3 reads CASSKDRLGHLHF. The CDR3 DNA reads TGTGCCAGCAGTAAGGACCGCCTGGGGCACCTCCACTTT.

V and J are TRBV6-6 and TRBJ1-2; possible D gene TRBD1, 5 bases. This CDR3 spans 13 amino acids. Germline loops: CDR1 MNHNY, CDR2 SVGAGI (reference sequence). The ends were cut back, 6 bases at V and 2 bases at J, with 10 bases in the middle. The CDR3 DNA reads as TGTGCCAGCAGCTTGGACAAGAACTATGGCTACACCTTC. As protein: CASSLDKNYGYTF.

This clone has only a few counts. This chain connects TRBV21-1 to TRBJ1-5. TRBV21-1 is given as a pseudogene. This CDR3 region has 20 residues. CDR3 residues: CASSKVRGTKATDSNQPQHF. CDR3 DNA sequence: TGTGCCAGCAGCAAAGTGCGGGGCACAAAAGCCACCGATAGCAATCAGCCCCAGCATTTT.

The V and J genes are TRBV2 and TRBJ1-1; D is perhaps TRBD1 (6 bases). V shed 3 bases and J shed 1 base, with 6 bases lying between them. The germline V gene has CDR1 SNHLY and CDR2 FYNNEI. This CDR3 has 13 residues. CDR3 sequence reads: CASSEDRNTEAFF. CDR3 nucleotides: TGTGCCAGCAGTGAGGACAGGAACACTGAAGCTTTCTTT.

The genes are TRBV4-2 and TRBJ2-2; no reliable D call. The germline V and J ends were trimmed by 0 bases and 1 base, with 3 bases remaining between them. The CDR3 extends over 14 amino acids. Per germline, CDR1 LGHNA and CDR2 YNFKEQ. The CDR3 reads CASSQDRNTGELFF. CDR3 coding DNA: TGTGCCAGCAGCCAAGATCGGAACACCGGGGAGCTGTTTTTT.

The chain couples TRBV2 to TRBJ1-1; 9 bases fit TRBD1. CDR3 length: 15 amino acids. Looked up from germline, CDR1 is SNHLY and CDR2 is FYNNEI. With V trimmed by 0 bases and J by 8 bases, 7 bases remained unmatched. The CDR3, as DNA: TGTGCCAGCAGTGAAGCCCGCCGGACAGGGGAAGAAGCTTTCTTT. It codes for CASSEARRTGEEAFF. Complete variable domain (other parts from reference TRBV2 and TRBJ1-1): EPEVTQTPSHQVTQMGQEVILRCVPISNHLYFYWYRQILGQKVEFLVSFYNNEISEKSEIFDDQFSVERPDGSNFTLKIRSTKLEDSAMYFCASSEARRTGEEAFFGQGTRLTVV.

This clone was detected ten times or more. The chain couples TRBV6-6 to TRBJ1-5, with 7 nucleotides matching TRBD1. The length of the CDR3 is 15 residues. The trim removed 7 bases at V and 3 bases at J, leaving 9 bases unmatched. Germline-derived CDR1 and CDR2 are MNHNY and SVGAGI (reference sequence). CDR3 nucleotides: TGTGCCAGCAACGGGGGCCAGGGGGACAATCAGCCCCAGCATTTT. Its translation: CASNGGQGDNQPQHF.

The V call is TRBV18, the J call TRBJ1-1; the D is unclear. Germline-derived CDR1 and CDR2 are KGHSH and LQKENI. The CDR3 is 14 amino acids. The V end was cut by 0 bases, the J end by 0 bases, with 5 bases between. The CDR3 sequence is CASSPPTVNTEAFF. The CDR3 DNA reads as TGTGCCAGCTCACCACCCACAGTGAACACTGAAGCTTTCTTT.